This T cell receptor (beta chain) was identified during a study of cytomegalovirus exposure and HLA in healthy donors. The CDR3 loop spans 13 amino acids. The V gene's germline CDR1 is MDHEN and CDR2 SYDVKM. The V gene lost 2 bases and the J gene lost 7 bases, with 11 bases spanning the gap. With 60 Vbeta and 13 Jbeta primers, the PCR was carried out. The table came from immunoSEQ multiplex PCR; TCRdb's copy has only in-frame clones and leaves some out. The table has roughly 220,000 clones, 82% seen once. Turning to this clone: Its antigen is unknown.

General study results and limits: The authors later linked a missense DCLRE1C variant to TCR beta V- and J-gene trimming. Altogether, more than 150 TCR beta chains were recorded as cytomegalovirus-associated. In the analysis, some V segments, TRBV6-2 and TRBV6-3 included, were excluded as indistinguishable.

This clonotype originated in a woman in her thirties or forties in good health and CMV-seronegative. Sequencing input: PBMCs. The chain carries TRBV28 and TRBJ1-2; D may be TRBD1 (6 bases). As DNA, the CDR3 is TGTGCCAGCAGTTTAGGGGGGGCTGGTGGCTACACCTTC. Encoded protein: CASSLGGAGGYTF.